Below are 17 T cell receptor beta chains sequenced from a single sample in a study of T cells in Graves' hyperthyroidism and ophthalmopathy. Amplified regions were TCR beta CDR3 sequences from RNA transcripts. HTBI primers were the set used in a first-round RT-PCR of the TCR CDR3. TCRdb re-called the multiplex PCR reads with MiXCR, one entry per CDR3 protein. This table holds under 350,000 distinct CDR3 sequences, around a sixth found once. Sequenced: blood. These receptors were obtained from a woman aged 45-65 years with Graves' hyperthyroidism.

CDR3 in DNA: TGTGCCAGCAGCTTAGTGACTGAAGCTTTCTTT. Residues: CASSLVTEAFF. The genes are TRBV7-9 and TRBJ1-1; unclear D gene. V was pared by 1 base and J by 5 bases, with 2 bases between. The V gene's germline CDR1 is SEHNR and CDR2 FQNEAQ (reference sequence). This CDR3 has 11 amino acids. Full variable domain (missing parts from reference TRBV7-9 and TRBJ1-1): DTGVSQNPRHKITKRGQNVTFRCDPISEHNRLYWYRQTLGQGPEFLTYFQNEAQLEKSRLLSDRFSAERPKGSFSTLEIQRTEQGDSAMYLCASSLVTEAFFGQGTRLTVV.

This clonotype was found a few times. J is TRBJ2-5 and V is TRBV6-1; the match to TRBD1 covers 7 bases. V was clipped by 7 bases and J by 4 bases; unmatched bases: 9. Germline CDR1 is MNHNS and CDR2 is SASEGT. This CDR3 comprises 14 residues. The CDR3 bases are TGTGCCAGCAAGACAGGGTTGAGTCGAGAGACCCAGTACTTC. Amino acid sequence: CASKTGLSRETQYF.

The CDR3 protein is CASSFIGVRGGDQPQHF. CDR3 DNA: TGTGCCAGCAGTTTTATTGGGGTCAGGGGAGGGGATCAGCCCCAGCATTTT. This chain uses TRBV27 with TRBJ1-5; TRBD1 is a possible D gene (6 bases). CDR1 and CDR2 (germline): MNHEY, SMNVEV (reference sequence). V shed 3 bases and J shed 5 bases, with 20 bases lying between them. The CDR3 sequence is 17 residues long.

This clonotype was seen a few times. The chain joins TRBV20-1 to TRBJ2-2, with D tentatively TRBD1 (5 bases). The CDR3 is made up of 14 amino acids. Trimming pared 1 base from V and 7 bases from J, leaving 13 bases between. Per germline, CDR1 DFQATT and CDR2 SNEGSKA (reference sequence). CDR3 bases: TGCAGTGCTAGAGTTTATCAGGGCAGCGGGGAGCTGTTTTTT. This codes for CSARVYQGSGELFF.

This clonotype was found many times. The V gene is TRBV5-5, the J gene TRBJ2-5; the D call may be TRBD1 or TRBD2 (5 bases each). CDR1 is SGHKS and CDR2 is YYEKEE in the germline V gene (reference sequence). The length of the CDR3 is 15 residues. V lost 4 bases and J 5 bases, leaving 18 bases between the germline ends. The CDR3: CASSRSVGVIETQYF. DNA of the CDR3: TGTGCCAGCAGCCGAAGTGTGGGGGTGATTGAGACCCAGTACTTC. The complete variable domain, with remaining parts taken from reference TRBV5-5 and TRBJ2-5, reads DAGVTQSPTHLIKTRGQQVTLRCSPISGHKSVSWYQQVLGQGPQFIFQYYEKEERGRGNFPDRFSARQFPNYSSELNVNALLLGDSALYLCASSRSVGVIETQYFGPGTRLLVL.

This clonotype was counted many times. The CDR3 coding sequence is TGTGCCATCAGTGAGCCCCGGGGGACTGAAGCTTTCTTT. Translation: CAISEPRGTEAFF. This chain uses TRBV10-3 with TRBJ1-1, with D perhaps matching TRBD1 (5 bases). CDR3 length: 13 residues. CDR1 and CDR2 (germline): ENHRY, SYGVKD. Trimming left V 2 bases short and J 5 bases short, with 9 bases between.

This CDR3 is CASSWASDTQYF. The CDR3 DNA is TGCGCCAGCAGCTGGGCTTCAGATACGCAGTATTTT. This chain uses TRBV4-1 with TRBJ2-3; D not certain. CDR3 size: 12 residues. V gave up 5 bases and J gave up 4 bases, with 7 bases separating them. Germline V CDR1 and CDR2: MGHRA, YSYEKL.

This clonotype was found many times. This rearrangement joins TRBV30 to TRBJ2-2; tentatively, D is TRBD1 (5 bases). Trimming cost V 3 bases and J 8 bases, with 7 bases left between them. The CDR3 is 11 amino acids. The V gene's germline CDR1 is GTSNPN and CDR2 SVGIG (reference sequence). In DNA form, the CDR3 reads TGTGCCTGGAGGACAGTAGGGGAGCTGTTTTTT. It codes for CAWRTVGELFF. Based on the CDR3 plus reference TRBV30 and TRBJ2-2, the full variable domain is SQTIHQWPATLVQPVGSPLSLECTVEGTSNPNLYWYRQAAGRGLQLLFYSVGIGQISSEVPQNLSASRPQDRQFILSSKKLLLSDSGFYLCAWRTVGELFFGEGSRLTVL.

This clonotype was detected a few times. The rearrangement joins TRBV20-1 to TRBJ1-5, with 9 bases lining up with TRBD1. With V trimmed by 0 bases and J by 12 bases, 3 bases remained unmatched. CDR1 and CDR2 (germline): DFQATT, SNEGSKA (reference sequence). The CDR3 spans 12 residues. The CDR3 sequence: CSARETGGNQHF. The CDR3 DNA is TGCAGTGCTAGAGAGACAGGGGGTAACCAGCATTTT.

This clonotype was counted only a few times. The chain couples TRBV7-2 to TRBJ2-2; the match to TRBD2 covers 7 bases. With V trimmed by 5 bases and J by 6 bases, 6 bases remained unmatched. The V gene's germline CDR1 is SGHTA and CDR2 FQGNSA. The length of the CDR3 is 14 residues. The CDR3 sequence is CASSRGLGAGELFF. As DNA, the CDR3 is TGTGCCAGCAGCAGAGGACTAGGGGCCGGGGAGCTGTTTTTT.

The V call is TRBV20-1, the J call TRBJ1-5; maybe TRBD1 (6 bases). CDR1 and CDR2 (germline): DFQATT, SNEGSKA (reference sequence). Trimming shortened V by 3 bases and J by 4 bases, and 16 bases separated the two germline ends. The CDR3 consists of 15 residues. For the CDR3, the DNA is TGCAGTGCTAGCCGAACTCACAGGGTTAATCAGCCCCAGCATTTT. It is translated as CSASRTHRVNQPQHF.

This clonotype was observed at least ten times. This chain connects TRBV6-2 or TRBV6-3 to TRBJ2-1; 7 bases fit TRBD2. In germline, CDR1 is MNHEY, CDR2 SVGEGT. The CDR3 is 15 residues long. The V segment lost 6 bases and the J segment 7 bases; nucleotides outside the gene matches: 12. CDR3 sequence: CASSLSDWEGNEQFF. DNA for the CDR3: TGTGCCAGCAGCCTATCGGACTGGGAGGGTAATGAGCAGTTCTTC.

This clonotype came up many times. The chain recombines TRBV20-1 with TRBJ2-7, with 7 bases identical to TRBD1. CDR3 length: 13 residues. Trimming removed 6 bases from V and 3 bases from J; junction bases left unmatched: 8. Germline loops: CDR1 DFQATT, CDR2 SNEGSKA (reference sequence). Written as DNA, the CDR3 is TGCAGTGCCCGGGACAGCGCCGTCTACGAGCAGTACTTC. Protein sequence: CSARDSAVYEQYF.

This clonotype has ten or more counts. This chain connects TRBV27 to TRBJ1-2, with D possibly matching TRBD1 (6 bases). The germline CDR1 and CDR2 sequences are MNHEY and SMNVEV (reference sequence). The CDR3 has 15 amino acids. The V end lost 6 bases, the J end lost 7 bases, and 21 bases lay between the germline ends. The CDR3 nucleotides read TGTGCCAGCAGCTCCTATTACGACGGGGGGCTTGGCTACACCTTC. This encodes CASSSYYDGGLGYTF.

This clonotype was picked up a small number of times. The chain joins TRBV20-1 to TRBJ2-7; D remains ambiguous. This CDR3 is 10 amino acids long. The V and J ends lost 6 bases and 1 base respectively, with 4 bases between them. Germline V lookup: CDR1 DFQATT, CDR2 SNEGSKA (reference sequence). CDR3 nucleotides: TGCAGTGCGCTTTCCTACGAGCAGTACTTC. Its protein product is CSALSYEQYF.

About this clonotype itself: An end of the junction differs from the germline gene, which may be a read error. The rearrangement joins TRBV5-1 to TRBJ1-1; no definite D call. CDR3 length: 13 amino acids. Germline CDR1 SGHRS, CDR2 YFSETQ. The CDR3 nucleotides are TGCGCCAGCAGTCCTTTAATGAACACTGAAGTTTTCTTT. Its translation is CASSPLMNTEVFF. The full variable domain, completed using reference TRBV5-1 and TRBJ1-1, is KAGVTQTPRYLIKTRGQQVTLSCSPISGHRSVSWYQQTPGQGLQFLFEYFSETQRNKGNFPGRFSGRQFSNSRSEMNVSTLELGDSALYLCASSPLMNTEVFFGQGTRLTVV.

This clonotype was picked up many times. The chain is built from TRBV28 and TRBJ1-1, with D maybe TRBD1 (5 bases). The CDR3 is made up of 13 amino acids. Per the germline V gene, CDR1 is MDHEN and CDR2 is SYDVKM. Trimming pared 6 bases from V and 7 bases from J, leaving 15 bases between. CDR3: CASRPVGGGEAFF. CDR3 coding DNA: TGTGCCAGCAGACCGGTGGGGGGTGGTGAAGCTTTCTTT.